Sequencing of this TCR beta chain was carried out in a study of identical twins. General observations from the study: Whereas memory repertoires showed no such difference, abundant cord blood beta clonotypes carried fewer insertions.

It was template switching that added a universal primer site, and there were unique molecular identifiers on the cDNA. One entry per CDR3 protein, called by TCRdb with MiXCR from the 5' RACE reads. This table holds 200,000 to 300,000 distinct CDR3 sequences, 10% to 13% found once. Looked up from germline, CDR1 is SNHLY and CDR2 is FYNNEI. V lost 8 bases and J lost 1, with 9 bases in between. The CDR3 has 14 amino acids. This clonotype was detected many times. What it recognizes is unknown. Each donor (without exception) was a healthy Caucasian. The chain combines TRBV2 with TRBJ1-6; D is unresolved. This receptor was identified in a man in his fifties or sixties in good health. The sequenced sample was memory T cells sorted from blood. DNA for the CDR3: TGTGCCAGCTGTCGCTGGTCCTATAATTCACCCCTCCACTTT. This sequence encodes CASCRWSYNSPLHF.